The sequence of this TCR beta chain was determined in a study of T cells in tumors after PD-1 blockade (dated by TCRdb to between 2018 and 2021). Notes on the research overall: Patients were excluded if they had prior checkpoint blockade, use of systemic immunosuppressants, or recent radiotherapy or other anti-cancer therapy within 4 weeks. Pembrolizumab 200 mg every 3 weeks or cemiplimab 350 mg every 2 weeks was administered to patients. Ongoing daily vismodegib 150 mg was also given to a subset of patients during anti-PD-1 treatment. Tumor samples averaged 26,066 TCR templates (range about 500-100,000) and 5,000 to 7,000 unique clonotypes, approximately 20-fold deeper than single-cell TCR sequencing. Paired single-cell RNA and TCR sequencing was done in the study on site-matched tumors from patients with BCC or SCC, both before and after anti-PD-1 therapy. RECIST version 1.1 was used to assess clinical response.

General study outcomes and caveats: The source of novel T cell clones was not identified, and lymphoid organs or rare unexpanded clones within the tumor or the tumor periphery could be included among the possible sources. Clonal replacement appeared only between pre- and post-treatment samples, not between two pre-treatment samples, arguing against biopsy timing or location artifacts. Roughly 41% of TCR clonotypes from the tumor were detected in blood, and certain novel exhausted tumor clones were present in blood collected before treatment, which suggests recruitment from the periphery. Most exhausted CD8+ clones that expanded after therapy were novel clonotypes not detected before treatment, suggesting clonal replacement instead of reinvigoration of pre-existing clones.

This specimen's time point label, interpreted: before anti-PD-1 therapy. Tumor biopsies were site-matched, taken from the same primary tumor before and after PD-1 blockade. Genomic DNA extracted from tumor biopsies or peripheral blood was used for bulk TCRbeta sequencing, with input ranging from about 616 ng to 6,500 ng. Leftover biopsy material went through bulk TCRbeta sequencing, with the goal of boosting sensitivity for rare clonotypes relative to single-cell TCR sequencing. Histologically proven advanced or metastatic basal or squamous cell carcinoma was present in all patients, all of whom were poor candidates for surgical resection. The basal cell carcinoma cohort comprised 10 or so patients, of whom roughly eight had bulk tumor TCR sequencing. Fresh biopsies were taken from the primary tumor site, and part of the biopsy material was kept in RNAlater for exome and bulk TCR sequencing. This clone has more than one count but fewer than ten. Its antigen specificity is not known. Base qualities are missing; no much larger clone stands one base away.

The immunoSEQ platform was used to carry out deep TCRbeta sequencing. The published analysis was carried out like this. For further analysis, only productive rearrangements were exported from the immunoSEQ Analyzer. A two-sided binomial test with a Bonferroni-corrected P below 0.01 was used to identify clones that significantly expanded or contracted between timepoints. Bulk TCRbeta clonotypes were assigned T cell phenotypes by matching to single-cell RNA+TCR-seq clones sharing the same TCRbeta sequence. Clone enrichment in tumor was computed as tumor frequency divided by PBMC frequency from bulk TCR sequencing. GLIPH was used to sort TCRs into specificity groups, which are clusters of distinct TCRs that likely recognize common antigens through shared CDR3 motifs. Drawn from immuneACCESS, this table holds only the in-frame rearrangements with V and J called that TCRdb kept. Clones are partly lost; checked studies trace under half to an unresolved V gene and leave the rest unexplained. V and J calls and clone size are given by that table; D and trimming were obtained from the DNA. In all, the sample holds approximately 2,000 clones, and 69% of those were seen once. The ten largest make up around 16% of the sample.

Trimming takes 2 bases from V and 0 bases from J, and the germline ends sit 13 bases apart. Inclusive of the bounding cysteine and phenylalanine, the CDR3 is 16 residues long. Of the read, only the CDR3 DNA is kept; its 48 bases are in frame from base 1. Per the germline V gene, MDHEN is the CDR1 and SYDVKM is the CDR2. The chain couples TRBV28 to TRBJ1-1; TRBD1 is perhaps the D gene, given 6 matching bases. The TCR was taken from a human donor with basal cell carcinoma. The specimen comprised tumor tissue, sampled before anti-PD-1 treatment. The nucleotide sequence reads TGTGCCAGCAGTTTACCAGGGGCGAGAATGAACACTGAAGCTTTCTTT. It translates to CASSLPGARMNTEAFF.